This T cell receptor beta chain was identified during a study of shared clonotypes between healthy human individuals. Trimming left V 6 bases short and J 2 bases short, with 13 bases between. The CDR3 extends over 13 amino acids. Per germline, CDR1 SQVTM and CDR2 ANQGSEA. The table came from immunoSEQ multiplex PCR; TCRdb's copy has only in-frame clones and leaves some out. Of roughly 600,000 clones detected, roughly 98% appear once; the ten largest clones hold 0.3%. Naive CD8 cells were CD45RO-negative, positively selected for CCR7, excluding terminally differentiated effector memory CD45RA+ cells. The receptor was isolated from a man aged 25 to 40 in good health. Sequencing used naive CD8+ T cells sorted from blood. This sequence joins TRBV29-1 and TRBJ1-1; tentative D call: TRBD1 (5 bases). CDR3 amino acids: CSVIHQGNTEAFF. In nucleotides, the CDR3 is TGCAGCGTAATCCACCAGGGAAACACTGAAGCTTTCTTT.